The rows below give T cell receptor beta chains drawn from one sample of a study of response to subunit inactivated influenza vaccine. A single record per CDR3 protein comes from TCRdb applying MiXCR to the RT-PCR reads. Here the sample spans a few hundred thousand distinct CDR3 sequences, roughly 22% being singletons. The sequenced sample was PBMCs from blood, obtained about 20 months after vaccination. The receptor source for this set is a man aged 50-75 years who received an inactivated influenza vaccine. The CDR3 runs from the conserved cysteine through the conserved F or W. D genes are given only for firm matches. Not all rows give a size; the values are once, few, many and, for expanded clones, a class.

d_gene	v_gene	abundance	j_gene	CDR3aa	CDR3nt
-	TRBV7-6	few	TRBJ1-3	CASSIQGISGNTIYF	TGTGCCAGCAGCATTCAGGGGATTTCTGGAAACACCATATATTTT
-	TRBV29-1	many	TRBJ1-2	CSVLSAGSYGYTF	TGCAGCGTCCTGTCCGCAGGGTCCTATGGCTACACCTTC
-	TRBV5-1	many	TRBJ1-1	CASSLGVDAEAFF	TGCGCCAGCAGCTTGGGGGTAGATGCTGAAGCTTTCTTT
-	TRBV30	-	TRBJ1-6	CAWSLQLGGNSPLHF	TGTGCCTGGTCATTACAACTCGGGGGAAATTCACCCCTCCACTTT
-	TRBV9	once	TRBJ2-3	CASSVDTTSTDTQYF	TGTGCCAGCAGCGTTGACACGACTAGCACAGATACGCAGTATTTT
-	TRBV28	few	TRBJ1-5	CASIKQPSAQHF	TGTGCCAGCATTAAGCAGCCGTCGGCCCAGCATTTT
-	TRBV10-1	many	TRBJ2-7	CASRDSSSYEQYF	TGCGCCAGCAGGGATTCCAGCTCCTACGAGCAGTACTTC
-	TRBV4-2	-	TRBJ2-5	CASSPGQLKGETQYF	TGTGCCAGCAGCCCCGGACAGCTCAAAGGAGAGACCCAGTACTTC
-	TRBV7-2	few	TRBJ2-7	CASSSGTYSYEQYF	TGTGCCAGCAGCTCGGGGACGTACTCCTACGAGCAGTACTTC
-	TRBV9	-	TRBJ2-7	CASSEGGGFGTYEQYF	TGTGCCAGCAGCGAAGGAGGGGGTTTCGGGACCTACGAGCAGTACTTC
-	TRBV5-1	-	TRBJ2-2	CASSRGQNTGELFF	TGCGCCAGCAGCCGGGGACAAAACACCGGGGAGCTGTTTTTT
-	TRBV24-1	many	TRBJ1-5	CATSDLNQPQHF	TGTGCCACCAGTGATTTAAATCAGCCCCAGCATTTT
-	TRBV9	-	TRBJ1-6	CASSVEPGHSNSPLHF	TGTGCCAGCAGCGTGGAACCGGGACACTCTAATTCACCCCTCCACTTT
TRBD1	TRBV4-2	-	TRBJ2-7	CASSRDRGRGYEQYF	TGTGCCAGCAGCCGAGACAGGGGGCGCGGCTACGAGCAGTACTTC
-	TRBV20-1	-	TRBJ1-5	CSANRLSGRFSNQPQHF	TGCAGTGCAAACCGGTTAAGTGGCAGATTCAGCAATCAGCCCCAGCATTTT
-	TRBV20-1	few	TRBJ1-3	CSAHVRESSGNTIYF	TGCAGTGCCCACGTGAGAGAGAGCTCTGGAAACACCATATATTTT
-	TRBV19	-	TRBJ2-5	CASNPAGTASSQETQYF	TGTGCCAGTAACCCTGCCGGGACGGCTAGTTCCCAAGAGACCCAGTACTTC
-	TRBV15	-	TRBJ1-1	CATSGDRRRTEAFF	TGTGCCACCAGCGGAGACCGCCGACGCACTGAAGCTTTCTTT
-	TRBV10-3	-	TRBJ2-5	CAISESIGPETQYF	TGTGCCATCAGTGAGTCAATAGGGCCAGAGACCCAGTACTTC
-	TRBV12-3/TRBV12-4	few	TRBJ2-5	CASGGIPQETQYF	TGTGCCAGCGGGGGGATACCCCAAGAGACCCAGTACTTC
-	TRBV30	many	TRBJ2-7	CAWQPGLNEQYF	TGTGCCTGGCAGCCGGGACTCAACGAGCAGTACTTC
-	TRBV29-1	-	TRBJ1-2	CSVEPPGYGYTF	TGCAGCGTTGAACCGCCTGGCTATGGCTACACCTTC
TRBD1	TRBV19	-	TRBJ2-2	CASSPRGLTGELFF	TGTGCCAGTAGCCCCAGGGGGCTTACCGGGGAGCTGTTTTTT
-	TRBV10-3	few	TRBJ2-5	CAISGQGGGETQYF	TGTGCCATCAGCGGTCAGGGGGGTGGAGAGACCCAGTACTTC
-	TRBV19	-	TRBJ2-2	CASSFSGQNTGELFF	TGTGCCAGTAGCTTCTCGGGACAAAACACCGGGGAGCTGTTTTTT
-	TRBV7-3	few	TRBJ2-2	CASSMNTGELFF	TGTGCCAGCAGCATGAACACCGGGGAGCTGTTTTTT
TRBD1	TRBV7-2	few	TRBJ1-2	CASSPRQGRRLGGYTF	TGTGCCAGCAGCCCGAGACAGGGGAGGCGGCTTGGAGGCTACACCTTC
-	TRBV3-1	many	TRBJ1-5	CASSQSPGSSQHF	TGTGCCAGCAGCCAGTCTCCGGGTTCTTCCCAGCATTTT
-	TRBV7-8	-	TRBJ1-4	CASSLVGRGEKLLF	TGTGCCAGCAGCTTAGTTGGCCGGGGTGAAAAACTGTTATTT
-	TRBV4-1	few	TRBJ1-1	CASSQALAVTEAFF	TGCGCCAGCAGCCAAGCCTTAGCAGTCACTGAAGCTTTCTTT
-	TRBV4-3	-	TRBJ2-3	CASSQVQYTDTQYF	TGCGCCAGCAGCCAAGTACAGTACACAGATACGCAGTATTTT